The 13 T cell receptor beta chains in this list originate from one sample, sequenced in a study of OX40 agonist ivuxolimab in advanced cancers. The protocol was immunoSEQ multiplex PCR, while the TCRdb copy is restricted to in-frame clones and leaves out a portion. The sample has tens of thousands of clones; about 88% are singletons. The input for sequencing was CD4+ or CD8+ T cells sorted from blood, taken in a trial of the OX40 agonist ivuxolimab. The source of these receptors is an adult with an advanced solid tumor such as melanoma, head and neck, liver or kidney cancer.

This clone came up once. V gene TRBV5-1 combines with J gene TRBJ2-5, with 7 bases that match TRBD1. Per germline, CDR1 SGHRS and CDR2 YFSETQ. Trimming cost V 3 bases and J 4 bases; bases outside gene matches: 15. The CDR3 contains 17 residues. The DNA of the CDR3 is TGCGCCAGCAGCTCTCCCCCCCAGGGGGACAGACGAGAGACCCAGTACTTC. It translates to CASSSPPQGDRRETQYF.

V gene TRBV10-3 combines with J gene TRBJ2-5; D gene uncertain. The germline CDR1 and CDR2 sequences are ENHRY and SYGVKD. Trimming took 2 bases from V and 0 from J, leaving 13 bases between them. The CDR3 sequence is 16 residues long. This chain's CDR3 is CAISEAGAVYQETQYF. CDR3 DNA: TGTGCCATCAGTGAGGCCGGAGCCGTGTACCAAGAGACCCAGTACTTC.

The CDR3 here is CASSQGGMGHTSHEQYF. CDR3 DNA: TGTGCCAGCAGCCAAGGTGGAATGGGACATACTTCCCACGAGCAGTACTTC. This chain uses TRBV28 with TRBJ2-7; TRBD1 might be the D (6 bases). The CDR3 covers 17 residues. The ends were cut back, 6 bases at V and 5 bases at J, with 26 bases in the middle. Germline CDR1 and CDR2: MDHEN and SYDVKM.

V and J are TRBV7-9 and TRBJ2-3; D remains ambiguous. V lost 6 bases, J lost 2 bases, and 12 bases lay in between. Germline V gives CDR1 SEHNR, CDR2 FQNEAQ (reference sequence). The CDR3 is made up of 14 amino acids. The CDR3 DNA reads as TGTGCCAGCAGGCGGCCTCGGGCCACAGATACGCAGTATTTT. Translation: CASRRPRATDTQYF.

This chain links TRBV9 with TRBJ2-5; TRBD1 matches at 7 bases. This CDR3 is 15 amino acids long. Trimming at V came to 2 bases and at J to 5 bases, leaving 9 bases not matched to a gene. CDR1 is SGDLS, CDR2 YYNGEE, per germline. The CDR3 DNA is TGTGCCAGCAGCGTCGGGACAGTTGTTTCGGAGACCCAGTACTTC. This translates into CASSVGTVVSETQYF.

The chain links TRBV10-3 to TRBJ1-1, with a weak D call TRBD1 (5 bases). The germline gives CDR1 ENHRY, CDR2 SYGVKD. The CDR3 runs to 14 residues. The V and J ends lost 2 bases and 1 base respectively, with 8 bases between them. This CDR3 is CAISEARANTEAFF. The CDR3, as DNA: TGTGCCATCAGTGAGGCCAGGGCGAACACTGAAGCTTTCTTT.

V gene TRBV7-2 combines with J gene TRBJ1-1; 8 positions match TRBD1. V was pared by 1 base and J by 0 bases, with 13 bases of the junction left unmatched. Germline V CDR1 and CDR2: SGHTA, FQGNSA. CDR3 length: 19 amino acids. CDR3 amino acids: CASSLEGRRGHYMNTEAFF. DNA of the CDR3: TGTGCCAGCAGCTTAGAAGGTCGCAGGGGGCATTATATGAACACTGAAGCTTTCTTT.

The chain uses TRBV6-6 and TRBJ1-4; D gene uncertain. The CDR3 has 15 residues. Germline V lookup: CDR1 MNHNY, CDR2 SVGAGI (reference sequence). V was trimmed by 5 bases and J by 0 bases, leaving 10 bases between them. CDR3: CASSQTGATNEKLFF. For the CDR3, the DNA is TGTGCCAGCAGTCAAACCGGGGCAACTAATGAAAAACTGTTTTTT.

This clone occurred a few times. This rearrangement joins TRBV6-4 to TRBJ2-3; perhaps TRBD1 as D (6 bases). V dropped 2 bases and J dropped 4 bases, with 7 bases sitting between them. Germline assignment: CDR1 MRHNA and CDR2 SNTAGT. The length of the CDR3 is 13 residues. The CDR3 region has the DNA TGTGCCAGCAGTGACGGGGGCCCAGATACGCAGTATTTT. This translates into CASSDGGPDTQYF.

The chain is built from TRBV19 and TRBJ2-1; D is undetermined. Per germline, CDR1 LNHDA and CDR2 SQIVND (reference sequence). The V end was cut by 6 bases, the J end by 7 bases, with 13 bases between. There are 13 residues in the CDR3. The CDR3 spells CASRSVGRNEQFF. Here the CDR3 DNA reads TGTGCCAGTAGGTCCGTGGGTCGGAATGAGCAGTTCTTC.

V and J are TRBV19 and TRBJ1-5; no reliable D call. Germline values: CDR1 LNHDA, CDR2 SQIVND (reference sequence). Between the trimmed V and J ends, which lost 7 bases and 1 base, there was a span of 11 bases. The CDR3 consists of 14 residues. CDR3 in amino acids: CASNPNLSNQPQHF. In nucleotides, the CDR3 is TGTGCCAGTAACCCTAATTTAAGCAATCAGCCCCAGCATTTT.

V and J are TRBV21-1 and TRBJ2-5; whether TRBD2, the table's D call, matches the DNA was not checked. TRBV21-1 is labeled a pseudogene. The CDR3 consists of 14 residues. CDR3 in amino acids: CASSISGHQETQYF. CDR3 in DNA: TGTGCCAGCAGTATTAGCGGGCACCAAGAGACCCAGTACTTC.

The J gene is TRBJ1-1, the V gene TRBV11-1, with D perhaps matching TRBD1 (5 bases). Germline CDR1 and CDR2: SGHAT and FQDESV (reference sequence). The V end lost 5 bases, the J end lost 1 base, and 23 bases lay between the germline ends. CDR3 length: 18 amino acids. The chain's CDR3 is CASSPGGGGGDSNTEAFF. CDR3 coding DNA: TGTGCCAGCAGCCCTGGCGGGGGAGGCGGGGACTCGAACACTGAAGCTTTCTTT. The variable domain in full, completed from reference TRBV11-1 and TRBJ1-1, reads EAEVAQSPRYKITEKSQAVAFWCDPISGHATLYWYRQILGQGPELLVQFQDESVVDDSQLPKDRFSAERLKGVDSTLKIQPAELGDSAMYLCASSPGGGGGDSNTEAFFGQGTRLTVV.